The entry below gives a single T cell receptor (beta chain) sequence along with its context. TCRdb keeps only in-frame clones here, not all; method: immunoSEQ multiplex PCR. This table holds about 270,000 clones, roughly nine tenths found once. The data stem from a study of blood T cell repertoires in COVID-19. Study-level background: Acute-phase and convalescent COVID-19 samples originated in the United States, Italy and Spain. Nucleic acid was either cDNA or gDNA, and it came from T cells, B-cell-depleted T cells, or PBMCs.

CDR1 and CDR2 (germline): PRHDT, FYEKMQ (reference sequence). V dropped 5 bases and J dropped 0 bases, with 14 bases sitting between them. The length of the CDR3 is 16 residues. The specimen sequenced was PBMCs or T cells enriched from blood (not recorded which). V and J are TRBV13 and TRBJ2-1; a possible D gene is TRBD2 (6 bases). The clonotype comes from a young woman who had recovered from COVID-19. CDR3 protein: CASSASGLSSYNEQFF. The CDR3, as DNA: TGTGCCAGCAGCGCGAGCGGGCTGTCCTCCTACAATGAGCAGTTCTTC.